The 17 T cell receptor beta chains presented below share a single source sample, sequenced in a study of T cell responses to AZD1222 COVID-19 vaccine. TCRdb's table, derived via immunoSEQ multiplex PCR, lists solely in-frame clones and lacks some. The sample includes around 100,000 clones, 70% to 90% of them seen just once. The specimen was peripheral blood, collected on day 0 of AZD1222 vaccination. The receptors derive from an adult in good health.

In its sample, this clone was seen many times. The rearrangement links TRBV2 to TRBJ1-2; D possibly corresponds to TRBD1 (5 bases). Trimming cost V 7 bases and J 0 bases, with 15 bases left between them. The CDR3 has 15 amino acids. Germline CDR1 SNHLY, CDR2 FYNNEI. CDR3 in amino acids: CASTMLGGANYGYTF. In nucleotides, the CDR3 is TGTGCCAGCACCATGTTGGGGGGAGCTAACTATGGCTACACCTTC.

The rearrangement links TRBV6-5 to TRBJ2-7; D uncertain. V shed 6 bases and J shed 5 bases, with 20 bases lying between them. This CDR3 region has 15 residues. From germline, CDR1 is MNHEY and CDR2 SVGAGI. The CDR3, as DNA: TGTGCCAGCAGGGACGGGTCTCTCCCCACACACGAGCAGTACTTC. Its translation is CASRDGSLPTHEQYF.

The rearrangement links TRBV7-6 to TRBJ1-5, with a tentative D call TRBD1 (6 bases). The CDR3 is made up of 16 amino acids. CDR1 is SGHVS and CDR2 is FNYEAQ in the germline V gene. The V and J ends lost 0 bases and 3 bases respectively, with 12 bases between them. The CDR3 is CASSLASGGNNQPQHF. The CDR3 DNA follows: TGTGCCAGCAGCTTAGCATCTGGGGGCAACAATCAGCCCCAGCATTTT.

The rearrangement links TRBV28 to TRBJ1-2; no clear D. This CDR3 comprises 12 residues. V was pared by 4 bases and J by 2 bases, with 5 bases between. Germline V gene data show CDR1 as MDHEN and CDR2 as SYDVKM. This CDR3 reads CASSSGNYGYTF. In DNA, the CDR3 is TGTGCCAGCAGTTCCGGGAACTATGGCTACACCTTC.

The rearrangement joins TRBV15 to TRBJ2-7; a weak D match, TRBD1 (5 bases). Germline V lookup: CDR1 LNHNV, CDR2 YYDKDF (reference sequence). This CDR3 contains 14 residues. With 3 bases removed from V and 2 bases from J, the gap between germline ends came to 11 bases. CDR3 DNA sequence: TGTGCCACCAGCAGGTACCAGGGCCCCTACGAGCAGTACTTC. It yields the protein CATSRYQGPYEQYF.

The chain couples TRBV6-2 or TRBV6-3 to TRBJ2-7; D gene unclear. The CDR3 is made up of 13 amino acids. Trimming pared 0 bases from V and 2 bases from J, leaving 5 bases between. CDR1 is MNHEY, CDR2 SVGEGT, per germline. The CDR3 DNA reads TGTGCCAGCAGTTACTCGTGGGCCTACGAGCAGTACTTC. It yields the protein CASSYSWAYEQYF.

This chain uses TRBV27 with TRBJ2-2, with no clear D. V was clipped by 7 bases and J by 0 bases, with 15 bases between them. The CDR3 length is 16 residues. Germline assignment: CDR1 MNHEY and CDR2 SMNVEV (reference sequence). The CDR3 DNA reads as TGTGCCAGCATCTTTGGACGCCTCGCGAACACCGGGGAGCTGTTTTTT. It yields the protein CASIFGRLANTGELFF.

J is TRBJ1-3 and V is TRBV4-1, with D possibly TRBD1 on 5 matching bases. This CDR3 is 15 amino acids long. From germline, CDR1 is MGHRA and CDR2 YSYEKL. Trimming removed 4 bases from V and 0 bases from J, with 10 bases in between. The CDR3 is CASSRDRSSGNTIYF. For the CDR3, the DNA is TGCGCCAGCAGCCGAGACAGAAGCTCTGGAAACACCATATATTTT.

The chain joins TRBV24-1 to TRBJ1-3; D is possibly TRBD1 (6 bases). V lost 5 bases and J 1 base, leaving 20 bases between the germline ends. The CDR3 sequence is 18 residues long. CDR1 is KGHDR, CDR2 SFDVKD, per germline. CDR3 region: CATSGQEGGWKSGNTIYF. CDR3 nucleotides: TGTGCCACCAGTGGTCAGGAGGGGGGGTGGAAGTCTGGAAACACCATATATTTT.

This clone turned up a few times. The J gene is TRBJ1-1, the V gene TRBV6-5; 7 positions match TRBD1. The CDR3 is made up of 15 amino acids. Germline V gene lookup returns CDR1 MNHEY and CDR2 SVGAGI. The V segment lost 2 bases and the J segment 4 bases; nucleotides outside the gene matches: 7. CDR3 residues: CASSYAVAGGTEAFF. The CDR3 DNA reads TGTGCCAGCAGTTACGCCGTTGCAGGGGGCACTGAAGCTTTCTTT.

V usage is TRBV4-1 and J usage is TRBJ2-3, with TRBD2 matching over 14 bases. The CDR3 runs to 16 residues. Germline V lookup: CDR1 MGHRA, CDR2 YSYEKL. With V trimmed by 3 bases and J by 5 bases, 4 bases remained unmatched. This CDR3 reads CASSQTSGGAKDTQYF. The CDR3 DNA reads TGCGCCAGCAGCCAGACTAGCGGGGGGGCGAAAGATACGCAGTATTTT.

This chain links TRBV6-5 with TRBJ2-5, with 9 bases fitting TRBD1. The CDR3 sequence is 13 residues long. Germline CDR1 MNHEY, CDR2 SVGAGI. V lost 6 bases and J lost 4; bases outside the gene matches: 3. CDR3 nucleotides: TGTGCCAGCAGACGGACAGGGGTAGAGACCCAGTACTTC. Amino acids: CASRRTGVETQYF.

V gene TRBV30 combines with J gene TRBJ2-3, with D possibly TRBD2 on 6 matching bases. Trimming pared 2 bases from V and 1 base from J, leaving 13 bases between. This CDR3 comprises 15 residues. Germline lookup yields CDR1 GTSNPN and CDR2 SVGIG (reference sequence). CDR3 protein: CAWSLGGVGTDTQYF. As DNA, the CDR3 is TGTGCCTGGAGTCTAGGAGGGGTGGGCACAGATACGCAGTATTTT.

A single count supports this clone. The J gene is TRBJ1-5, the V gene TRBV6-2 or TRBV6-3; D gene ambiguous. The CDR3 length is 19 residues. Per germline, CDR1 MNHEY and CDR2 SVGEGT. The V end was cut by 1 base, the J end by 1 base, with 20 bases between. CDR3 region: CASSYLRVGVPWSNQPQHF. Here the CDR3 DNA reads TGTGCCAGCAGTTACTTGAGGGTCGGAGTTCCTTGGAGCAATCAGCCCCAGCATTTT.

V usage is TRBV5-4 and J usage is TRBJ1-6; D is unresolved. Germline V gene lookup returns CDR1 SGHNT and CDR2 YYREEE (reference sequence). Trimming stripped 1 base from V and 6 bases from J, with 8 bases between. The CDR3 length is 14 residues. The CDR3: CASSLRQVNSPLHF. In DNA, the CDR3 is TGTGCCAGCAGCTTGAGGCAGGTTAATTCACCCCTCCACTTT.

A single count supports this clone. The chain recombines TRBV19 with TRBJ2-2; D possibly corresponds to TRBD1 (6 bases). CDR1 is LNHDA and CDR2 is SQIVND in the germline V gene (reference sequence). Deletions cut 4 bases from V and 1 base from J, with 10 bases between. The CDR3 has 15 residues. CDR3 protein: CASSTGHRNTGELFF. The DNA of the CDR3 is TGTGCCAGTAGTACGGGACACAGGAACACCGGGGAGCTGTTTTTT.

The CDR3 sequence: CASSLRGGNQPQHF. DNA of the CDR3: TGTGCCAGCAGTTTACGAGGGGGCAATCAGCCCCAGCATTTT. The rearrangement joins TRBV5-4 to TRBJ1-5; D might be TRBD1 (5 bases). Trimming left V 5 bases short and J 2 bases short, with 11 bases between. Germline V gene sequence: CDR1 SGHNT, CDR2 YYREEE (reference sequence). This CDR3 comprises 14 residues.